Presented here are 11 T cell receptor beta chains from one specimen sequenced in a study of glioma-infiltrating T cells after dendritic cell vaccination. Profiled with immunoSEQ multiplex PCR; TCRdb holds only in-frame clones, not every one. The data show under 100,000 clones, around 80% seen once. Sequencing used blood, obtained before dendritic cell vaccination. These receptors were collected from a human donor with glioblastoma.

This clone was seen a handful of times. The chain recombines TRBV7-9 with TRBJ2-5; 9 positions agree with TRBD2. The germline gives CDR1 SEHNR, CDR2 FQNEAQ (reference sequence). V lost 5 bases and J lost 3; bases outside the gene matches: 19. The CDR3 length is 19 residues. In DNA form, the CDR3 reads TGTGCCAGCAGCAAGAGGTGGTTATCTAGCGGGGACATGAAAGAGACCCAGTACTTC. It translates to CASSKRWLSSGDMKETQYF.

This clone was detected a few times. V and J are TRBV30 and TRBJ1-5; maybe TRBD1 (5 bases). The CDR3 loop spans 15 amino acids. V gave up 0 bases and J gave up 6 bases, with 15 bases separating them. Germline loops: CDR1 GTSNPN, CDR2 SVGIG (reference sequence). CDR3 residues: CAWSVRGWGGQPQHF. CDR3 nucleotides: TGTGCCTGGAGTGTACGTGGATGGGGCGGTCAGCCCCAGCATTTT.

The gene calls are TRBV19 and TRBJ1-5; D is unresolved. Germline V gene sequence: CDR1 LNHDA, CDR2 SQIVND (reference sequence). The CDR3 is 13 residues long. Between the trimmed V and J ends, which lost 2 bases and 3 bases, there was a span of 5 bases. The DNA for the CDR3 is TGTGCCAGTAGTATACAGTCCAATCAGCCCCAGCATTTT. This codes for CASSIQSNQPQHF.

The rearrangement uses TRBV7-3 and TRBJ2-1; no clear D gene. V was trimmed by 0 bases and J by 3 bases, leaving 9 bases between them. Germline V gene sequence: CDR1 SGHTA, CDR2 FQGTGA. The CDR3 is made up of 15 amino acids. As DNA, the CDR3 is TGTGCCAGCAGCTTAACGCAGACATTCTACAATGAGCAGTTCTTC. It specifies CASSLTQTFYNEQFF.

The V and J genes are TRBV10-1 and TRBJ1-4; D is uncertain. Trimming removed 5 bases from V and 3 bases from J, with 13 bases in between. The CDR3 is 15 amino acids. In germline, CDR1 is WNHNN, CDR2 SYGVQD (reference sequence). CDR3 amino acids: CASSRPKSSNEKLFF. DNA for the CDR3: TGCGCCAGCAGTCGCCCGAAGAGTTCTAATGAAAAACTGTTTTTT.

This clone has just a few counts. The chain employs TRBV7-9 and TRBJ2-7; D gene uncertain. V dropped 5 bases and J dropped 3 bases, with 11 bases sitting between them. The V gene's germline CDR1 is SEHNR and CDR2 FQNEAQ (reference sequence). This CDR3 has 13 amino acids. The CDR3 is CASSRRNDYEQYF. CDR3 bases: TGTGCCAGCAGCCGTAGAAACGACTACGAGCAGTACTTC.

The gene calls are TRBV9 and TRBJ1-3, with a tentative D call TRBD1 (5 bases). Germline CDR1 SGDLS, CDR2 YYNGEE. This CDR3 spans 16 amino acids. With 0 bases removed from V and 2 bases from J, the gap between germline ends came to 12 bases. The chain's CDR3 is CASSVGGGITGNTIYF. The DNA of the CDR3 is TGTGCCAGCAGCGTAGGCGGGGGGATAACTGGAAACACCATATATTTT.

The chain has TRBV2 and TRBJ2-5; 8 positions match TRBD1. Germline V gene lookup returns CDR1 SNHLY and CDR2 FYNNEI. The CDR3 runs 13 residues. V gave up 5 bases and J gave up 4 bases; unmatched junction bases: 3. This CDR3 is CASSFRGRETQYF. CDR3 bases: TGTGCCAGCAGTTTCAGGGGGCGAGAGACCCAGTACTTC.

The rearrangement links TRBV7-3 to TRBJ2-1; D may be TRBD1 (5 bases). Germline assignment: CDR1 SGHTA and CDR2 FQGTGA. This CDR3 has 14 residues. V lost 2 bases, J lost 3 bases, and 8 bases lay in between. CDR3 region: CASSLAGNYNEQFF. CDR3 DNA: TGTGCCAGCAGCTTAGCAGGGAACTACAATGAGCAGTTCTTC.

The chain is built from TRBV6-1 and TRBJ1-5, with a weak D call TRBD1 (5 bases). With 9 bases removed from V and 3 bases from J, the gap between germline ends came to 15 bases. The germline V gene has CDR1 MNHNS and CDR2 SASEGT. The CDR3 loop spans 14 amino acids. The CDR3: CASQLGGNNQPQHF. The CDR3 DNA sequence: TGTGCCAGTCAATTGGGGGGGAACAATCAGCCCCAGCATTTT.

The count of this clone is one. CDR3 sequence (DNA): TGTGCCAGCAGCTTAATAGGGGTGAATGAAAAACTGTTTTTT. It is translated as CASSLIGVNEKLFF. The chain uses TRBV7-8 and TRBJ1-4; a weak D match, TRBD1 (5 bases). CDR3 length: 14 residues. The V and J ends lost 2 bases and 5 bases respectively, with 9 bases between them. Germline CDR1 is SGHVS and CDR2 is FQNEAQ.